This T cell receptor beta chain was recorded in a study of identical twins. TCRdb used MiXCR to reprocess the 5' RACE reads, holding one entry per CDR3 protein. The data contain under 900,000 distinct CDR3 sequences, roughly an eighth of them seen just once; the ten biggest clones take up under 2%. This clonotype was counted a few times. Its specificity is not known. Study-level results: Twins shared beta out-of-frame sequences in excess, but this excess was weaker.

Germline CDR1 is SEHNR and CDR2 is FQNEAQ (reference sequence). The CDR3 spans 13 residues. Trimming left V 1 base short and J 7 bases short, with 11 bases between. These data are also associated with another study on yellow fever vaccine responses in identical twins.

This sequence originates from a woman between 18 and 29 years old in good health. The rearrangement links TRBV7-9 to TRBJ2-7; a weak D match, TRBD2 (5 bases). The sequenced sample consisted of PBMCs. CDR3 region: CASSLGQSGEQYF. The CDR3 bases are TGTGCCAGCAGCTTAGGTCAATCGGGGGAGCAGTACTTC.